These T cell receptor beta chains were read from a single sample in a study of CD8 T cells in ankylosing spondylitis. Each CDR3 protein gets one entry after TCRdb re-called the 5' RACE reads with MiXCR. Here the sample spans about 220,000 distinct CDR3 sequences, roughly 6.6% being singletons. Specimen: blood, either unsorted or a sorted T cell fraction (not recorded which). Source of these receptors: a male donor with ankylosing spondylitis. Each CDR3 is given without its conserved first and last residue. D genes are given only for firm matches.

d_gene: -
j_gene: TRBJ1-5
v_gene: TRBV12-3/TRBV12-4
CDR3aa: ASSLTVRAQH

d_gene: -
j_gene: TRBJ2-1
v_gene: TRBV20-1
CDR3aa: SAREDLAYNEQF

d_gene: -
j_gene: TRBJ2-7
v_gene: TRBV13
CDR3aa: ASSLGPGGVYEQY

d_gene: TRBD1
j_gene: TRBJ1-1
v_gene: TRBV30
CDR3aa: AWSVQGGEEAF

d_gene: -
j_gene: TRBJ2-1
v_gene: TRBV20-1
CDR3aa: SASHNEGETYNEQF

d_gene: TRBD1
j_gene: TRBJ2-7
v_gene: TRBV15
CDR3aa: ATSRDLGTGVGS

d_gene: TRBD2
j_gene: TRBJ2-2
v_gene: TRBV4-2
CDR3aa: ASSQFRGGLAVNTGELF

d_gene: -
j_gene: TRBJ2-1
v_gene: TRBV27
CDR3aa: ASSLGPGSEQF

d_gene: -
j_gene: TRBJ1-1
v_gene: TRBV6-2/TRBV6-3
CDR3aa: ASSYPYHAESYTEAF

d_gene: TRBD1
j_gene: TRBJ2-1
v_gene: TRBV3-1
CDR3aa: ASSLGTAAYNEQF

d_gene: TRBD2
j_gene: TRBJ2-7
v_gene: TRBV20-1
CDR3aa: SARVRLAGGPEY

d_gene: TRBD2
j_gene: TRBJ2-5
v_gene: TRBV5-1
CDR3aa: ASSDGTSGGPLYQETQY

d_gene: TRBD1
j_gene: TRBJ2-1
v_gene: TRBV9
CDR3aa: ASRVGDRGFDEQF

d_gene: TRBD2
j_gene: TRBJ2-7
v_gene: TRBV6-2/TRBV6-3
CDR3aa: ASSLSGRDDYEQY

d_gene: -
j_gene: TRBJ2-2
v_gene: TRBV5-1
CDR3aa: ASSFFRRGLGNTGELF

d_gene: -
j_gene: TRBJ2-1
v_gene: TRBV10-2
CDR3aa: ASTAVPYNEQF

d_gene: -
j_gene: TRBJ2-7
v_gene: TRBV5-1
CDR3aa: ASSLDFGSLHEQY

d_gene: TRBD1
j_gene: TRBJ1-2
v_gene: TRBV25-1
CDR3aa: ASSGDRNPYGYT

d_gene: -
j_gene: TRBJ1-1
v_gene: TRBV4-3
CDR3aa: ASSQGAGGTEAF

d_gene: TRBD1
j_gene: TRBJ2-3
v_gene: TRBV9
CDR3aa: ASSAWTGLGSDTQY

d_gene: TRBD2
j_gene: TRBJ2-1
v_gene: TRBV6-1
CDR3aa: ASSPPGTRAEQF

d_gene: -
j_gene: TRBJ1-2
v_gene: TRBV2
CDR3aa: ASSEQNGYT

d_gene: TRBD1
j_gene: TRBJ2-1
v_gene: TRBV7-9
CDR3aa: ASSTSGGIGFNEQF

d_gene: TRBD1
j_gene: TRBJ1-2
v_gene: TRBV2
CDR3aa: ASRDRAPGGYT

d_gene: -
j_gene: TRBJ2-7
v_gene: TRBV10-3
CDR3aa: AITEDVLGYEQY

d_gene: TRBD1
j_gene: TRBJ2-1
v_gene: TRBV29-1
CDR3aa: SVLGGRHNEQF

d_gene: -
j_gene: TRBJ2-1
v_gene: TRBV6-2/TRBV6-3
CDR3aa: ASSYVATSYNEQF

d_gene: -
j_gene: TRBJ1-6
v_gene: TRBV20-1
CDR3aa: SASESGESPLH

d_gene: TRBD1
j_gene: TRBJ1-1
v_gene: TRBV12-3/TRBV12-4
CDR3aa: ASSFASGTAAF

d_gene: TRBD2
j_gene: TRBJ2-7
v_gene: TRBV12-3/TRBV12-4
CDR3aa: ASSPGLAGEQY

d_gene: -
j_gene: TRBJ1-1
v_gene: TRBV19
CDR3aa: ASSINSGTEAF

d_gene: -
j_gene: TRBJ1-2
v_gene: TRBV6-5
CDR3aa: ASSPANYGYT

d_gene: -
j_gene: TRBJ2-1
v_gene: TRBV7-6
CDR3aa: ASSPFGVVEQF

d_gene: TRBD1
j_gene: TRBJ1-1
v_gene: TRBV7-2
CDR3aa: ASGSIRGHTEAF

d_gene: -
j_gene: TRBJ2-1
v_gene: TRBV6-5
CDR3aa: ASSYREGVGLDEQF

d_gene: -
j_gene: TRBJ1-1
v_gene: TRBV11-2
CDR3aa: ASSSRQEIPNTEAF

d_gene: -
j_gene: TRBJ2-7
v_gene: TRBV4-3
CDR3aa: ASSQDWGPSYEQY

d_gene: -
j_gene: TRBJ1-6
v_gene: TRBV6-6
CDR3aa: ASSSGDSPLH

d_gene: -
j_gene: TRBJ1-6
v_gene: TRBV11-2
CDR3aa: ASSSTSSYNSPLH

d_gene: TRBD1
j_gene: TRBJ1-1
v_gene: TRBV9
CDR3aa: ASSVDGQGTGKAF

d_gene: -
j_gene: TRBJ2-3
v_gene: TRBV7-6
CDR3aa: ASSPLAVLNTDTQY

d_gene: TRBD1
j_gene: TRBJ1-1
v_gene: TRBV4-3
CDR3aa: ASSRRQGGDAEAF

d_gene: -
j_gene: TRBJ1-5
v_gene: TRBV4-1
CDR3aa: ASSPPGRGSNQPQH

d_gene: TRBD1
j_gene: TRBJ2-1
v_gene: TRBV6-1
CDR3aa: ASRPGQGSSYNEQF